Listed below are T cell receptor beta chains from one sample, sequenced in a study of T cells of healthy individuals. TCRdb used MiXCR to reprocess the 5' RACE reads, holding one entry per CDR3 protein. The sample consists of about 53,000 distinct CDR3 sequences, roughly 15% of them appearing once. The receptors come from a human donor in good health. Both conserved end residues are part of each CDR3. Each record gives: V gene, D gene, clone size, J gene, CDR3 protein, CDR3 DNA. D genes are given only for firm matches. Clone size, where shown, is once, few, many, or a class for clones that have expanded.

TRBV6-6	TRBD2	few	TRBJ2-2	CASSPAFGGGGELFF	TGTGCCAGCAGCCCCGCCTTTGGGGGGGGCGGGGAGCTGTTTTTT
TRBV20-1	.	few	TRBJ2-1	CSASSWVGSNEQFF	TGCAGTGCTAGTTCCTGGGTAGGCAGCAATGAGCAGTTCTTC
TRBV11-2	TRBD2	.	TRBJ2-7	CASSLGTSGGDEQYF	TGTGCCAGCAGCTTAGGAACTAGCGGGGGGGACGAGCAGTACTTC
TRBV6-6	.	few	TRBJ2-2	CASSPLSGELFF	TGTGCCAGCAGCCCCTTGTCCGGGGAGCTGTTTTTT
TRBV12-3/TRBV12-4	.	few	TRBJ1-1	CAAALSMNTEAFF	TGTGCCGCCGCCCTTTCCATGAACACTGAAGCTTTCTTT
TRBV7-9	.	many	TRBJ1-6	CASSRGGSPLHF	TGTGCCAGCAGCCGTGGCGGGTCACCCCTCCACTTT
TRBV7-9	.	many	TRBJ1-1	CASSLGAGAPNTEAFF	TGTGCCAGCAGCTTAGGTGCAGGGGCCCCGAACACTGAAGCTTTCTTT
TRBV25-1	.	few	TRBJ2-4	CASSEYLGETAAKNIQYF	TGTGCCAGCAGTGAATATTTGGGAGAAACGGCAGCCAAAAACATTCAGTACTTC
TRBV4-3	.	.	TRBJ2-1	CASSQDGGASYNEQFF	TGCGCCAGCAGCCAAGATGGGGGGGCCTCCTACAATGAGCAGTTCTTC
TRBV29-1	TRBD1	few	TRBJ1-1	CSVGRQGPRNTEAFF	TGCAGCGTTGGGAGACAGGGTCCTAGGAACACTGAAGCTTTCTTT
TRBV10-3	.	.	TRBJ2-3	CAIRRDQDTQYF	TGTGCCATCAGGCGGGACCAAGATACGCAGTATTTT
TRBV5-4	TRBD1	many	TRBJ1-1	CASSEDRGGRTEAFF	TGTGCCAGCAGCGAGGACAGGGGTGGTCGTACTGAAGCTTTCTTT
TRBV6-5	TRBD1	many	TRBJ2-5	CASSPGTARLQETQYF	TGTGCCAGCAGTCCCGGGACAGCGAGACTTCAAGAGACCCAGTACTTC
TRBV7-9	TRBD1	.	TRBJ2-3	CASSRATGVFTDTQYF	TGTGCCAGCAGCCGAGCGACAGGGGTTTTCACAGATACGCAGTATTTT
TRBV18	.	.	TRBJ2-7	CASSPEADYEQYF	TGTGCCAGCTCACCAGAGGCAGACTACGAGCAGTACTTC
TRBV7-2	.	few	TRBJ1-2	CASSLSPNYGYTF	TGTGCCAGCAGCTTAAGTCCCAACTATGGCTACACCTTC
TRBV20-1	.	.	TRBJ2-4	CSAEMGIIAKNIQYF	TGCAGTGCTGAGATGGGAATTATAGCCAAAAACATTCAGTACTTC
TRBV7-2	.	many	TRBJ2-4	CASSAGVNQYF	TGTGCCAGCAGCGCCGGAGTAAATCAGTACTTC
TRBV5-1	.	many	TRBJ2-7	CASSLAPPRYEQYF	TGCGCCAGCAGCTTGGCTCCTCCTCGCTACGAGCAGTACTTC
TRBV3-1	.	.	TRBJ2-7	CASSQRSPEQYF	TGTGCCAGCAGCCAACGATCGCCCGAGCAGTACTTC
TRBV2	.	few	TRBJ2-3	CASSLTSYGDTQYF	TGTGCCAGCAGTCTTACTAGTTACGGAGATACGCAGTATTTT
TRBV14	.	once	TRBJ1-2	CASSHGRGTYYGYTF	TGTGCCAGCAGCCATGGCCGGGGAACGTACTATGGCTACACCTTC
TRBV7-8	TRBD2	.	TRBJ2-1	CASSLRLAGEDYNEQFF	TGTGCCAGCAGCTTAAGACTAGCGGGAGAGGACTACAATGAGCAGTTCTTC
TRBV10-3	TRBD2	.	TRBJ2-3	CAISEGLAGGPFTDTQYF	TGTGCCATCAGTGAAGGGCTAGCGGGAGGACCTTTCACAGATACGCAGTATTTT
TRBV24-1	TRBD1	.	TRBJ2-1	CATSDPGQGAGNEQFF	TGTGCCACCAGTGACCCTGGACAGGGTGCGGGTAATGAGCAGTTCTTC
TRBV20-1	.	.	TRBJ1-2	CSARQTGTYGYTF	TGCAGTGCTAGACAAACAGGGACCTATGGCTACACCTTC
TRBV7-2	TRBD1	.	TRBJ2-5	CASSQNRGEETQYF	TGTGCCAGCAGCCAGAACAGGGGCGAAGAGACCCAGTACTTC